The rows below give T cell receptor beta chains drawn from one sample of a study of cytomegalovirus exposure and HLA in healthy donors. Sequencing was performed with immunoSEQ multiplex PCR; in TCRdb, only in-frame clones are kept and a portion is missing. The sample carries approximately 150,000 clones, 70% to 90% recorded once. The sequencing input was PBMCs. The source is a man between 25 and 39 years old in good health and CMV-seropositive. Both conserved end residues are part of each CDR3. Fields, in order: J gene, clone size, V gene, D gene, CDR3 DNA, CDR3 protein. The D gene is left open where the match is weak. For some rows the clone size is stated as once, few or many, or as a class when expanded; others skip it.

TRBJ1-2	NA	TRBV9	NA	TGTGCCAGCAGCGTAGCGGGGAGAGCCTATGGCTACACCTTC	CASSVAGRAYGYTF
TRBJ1-5	NA	TRBV5-6	NA	TGTGCCAGCAGCACGGGAGATCAGCCCCAGCATTTT	CASSTGDQPQHF
TRBJ2-1	NA	TRBV19	TRBD2	TGTGCCAGTAGTTCAGCGGGAGAGGTTGTGGGTGAGCAGTTCTTC	CASSSAGEVVGEQFF
TRBJ1-1	NA	TRBV30	NA	TGTGCCTGGAGTGTATCCCAGAACACTGAAGCTTTCTTT	CAWSVSQNTEAFF
TRBJ1-4	NA	TRBV9	NA	TGTGCCAGCAGCGGATCGGCAGGATCAACTAATGAAAAACTGTTTTTT	CASSGSAGSTNEKLFF
TRBJ2-3	NA	TRBV7-3	NA	TGTGCCAGCAGCTTACAGGGAGGAGGCACAGATACGCAGTATTTT	CASSLQGGGTDTQYF
TRBJ2-7	few	TRBV21-1	NA	TGTGCCAGCAGAATTAAGGGCCGGAGGTCCTCCTACGAGCAGTACTTC	CASRIKGRRSSYEQYF
TRBJ2-7	NA	TRBV4-3	NA	TGCGCCAGCAGCCAATCCTTGACAGCCTCCTACGAGCAGTACTTC	CASSQSLTASYEQYF
TRBJ2-2	NA	TRBV6-5	TRBD1	TGTGCCAGCAGGCCCAGGGGGCGAGGGGAGCTGTTTTTT	CASRPRGRGELFF
TRBJ2-2	NA	TRBV19	NA	TGTGCCAGTAGTATAGGGAAGATTAGCAGTAACACCGGGGAGCTGTTTTTT	CASSIGKISSNTGELFF
TRBJ1-1	NA	TRBV5-5	NA	TGTGCCAGCAGTCTAACGGGGAACACTGAAGCTTTCTTT	CASSLTGNTEAFF
TRBJ1-2	NA	TRBV6-6	TRBD1	TGTGCCAGCAGTCCCAGACAGGGTAGCTATGGCTACACCTTC	CASSPRQGSYGYTF
TRBJ2-3	few	TRBV29-1	TRBD1	TGCAGCGTCTGGGGGACAGCTAGCACAGATACGCAGTATTTT	CSVWGTASTDTQYF
TRBJ2-4	NA	TRBV11-3	NA	TGTGCCAGCAGCTTAAGACAGTCCCTAGCCAAAAACATTCAGTACTTC	CASSLRQSLAKNIQYF
TRBJ1-2	NA	TRBV7-2	NA	TGTGCCAGCAGCTTAGGGCACGATGGCTACACCTTC	CASSLGHDGYTF
TRBJ1-1	NA	TRBV5-6	NA	TGTGCCAGCAGCCTCACAGTAATGAACACTGAAGCTTTCTTT	CASSLTVMNTEAFF
TRBJ2-1	NA	TRBV7-3	TRBD2	TGTGCCAGCAGCTTTCTAGCGGACTACAATGAGCAGTTCTTC	CASSFLADYNEQFF
TRBJ2-7	NA	TRBV4-1	NA	TGCGCCAGCAGCCAAATCCCTATCGACGAGCAGTACTTC	CASSQIPIDEQYF
TRBJ2-3	once	TRBV7-9	TRBD1	TGTTCCAGCAGCGCAATCGGGACAGCTAGCACAGATACGCAGTATTTT	CSSSAIGTASTDTQYF
TRBJ2-1	NA	TRBV1	NA	TGCACCAGCAAGCGGGTACCCTACAATGAGCAGTTCTTC	CTSKRVPYNEQFF
TRBJ1-1	NA	TRBV29-1	NA	TGCAGCGTTCAACGGCAGGAGAACACTGAAGCTTTCTTT	CSVQRQENTEAFF
TRBJ2-2	NA	TRBV19	TRBD2	TGTGCCACCCGAACTAGCGGGAGGGCTGAGGTCGGGGAGCTGTTTTTT	CATRTSGRAEVGELFF
TRBJ2-1	NA	TRBV27	TRBD2	TGTGCCAGCAGTCCGGGACTAGCGGGACTCAATGAGCAGTTCTTC	CASSPGLAGLNEQFF
TRBJ2-5	NA	TRBV7-9	NA	TGTGCCAGCAGCTTAGCGGAGGGCCCGGTAGAGACCCAGTACTTC	CASSLAEGPVETQYF
TRBJ2-2	few	TRBV18	NA	TGTGCCAGCTCACCAGGACTACAGAACACCGGGGAGCTGTTTTTT	CASSPGLQNTGELFF
TRBJ2-3	NA	TRBV7-2	TRBD2	TGTGCCAGCAGCTTATCGGTGGCGGGAGGCGAAGATACGCAGTATTTT	CASSLSVAGGEDTQYF
TRBJ2-3	NA	TRBV15	TRBD2	TGTGCCACCAGCAATGAGCGCGGGGGGCGGGTCGCAGATACGCAGTATTTT	CATSNERGGRVADTQYF
TRBJ2-1	once	TRBV28	NA	TGTGCCAGCAGCCGCCCGGGTCTACTAGTTAATGAGCAGTTCTTC	CASSRPGLLVNEQFF
TRBJ2-5	NA	TRBV29-1	NA	TGCAGCGTTGTGGGCAACCAACAAGAGACCCAGTACTTC	CSVVGNQQETQYF
TRBJ2-6	NA	TRBV10-3	NA	TGTGCCATCAGGTCGGGACTCGGGGATAGCTCTGGGGCCAACGTCCTGACTTTC	CAIRSGLGDSSGANVLTF
TRBJ2-7	once	TRBV27	TRBD2	TGTGCCAGCAGTTTCATTGTCCCCCCTAGCGGGAGGTACGAGCAGTACTTC	CASSFIVPPSGRYEQYF
TRBJ2-1	NA	TRBV18	NA	TGTGCCAGCTCACTCAACAGGGAATATGAGCAGTTCTTC	CASSLNREYEQFF
TRBJ2-1	NA	TRBV5-1	NA	TGCGCCAGCAGCCCTGGGGGAGGCTCCTACAATGAGCAGTTCTTC	CASSPGGGSYNEQFF
TRBJ2-2	NA	TRBV4-2	NA	TGTGCCAGCAGCCACCCGCGGGACACCGGGGAGCTGTTTTTT	CASSHPRDTGELFF
TRBJ2-1	few	TRBV5-6	NA	TGTGCCAGCAGCTTGCCCGGGGTTGGACACAATGAGCAGTTCTTC	CASSLPGVGHNEQFF
TRBJ2-3	few	TRBV6-5	NA	TGTGCCAGCAGTTACTCCATGGACTTAGAAGGTACGCAGTATTTT	CASSYSMDLEGTQYF
TRBJ2-3	NA	TRBV6-1	NA	TGTGCCAGCCTTAGAATCGCCGGCACAGATACGCAGTATTTT	CASLRIAGTDTQYF
TRBJ1-1	NA	TRBV4-2	TRBD1	TGTGCCAGCAGCCAAAAACAGGGGGCCGGCACTGAAGCTTTCTTT	CASSQKQGAGTEAFF
TRBJ1-2	NA	TRBV19	NA	TGTGCCAGTAGTGGACCGCGGGGGAGGAACTATGGCTACACCTTC	CASSGPRGRNYGYTF
TRBJ1-2	NA	TRBV15	TRBD1	TGTGCCACCAGCAGAGATCGACAGGGCGGCTACACCTTC	CATSRDRQGGYTF
TRBJ2-1	NA	TRBV7-8	NA	TGTGCCAGCAGCTTAGAGTGGGCCGGGAGTCGGGATGAGCAGTTCTTC	CASSLEWAGSRDEQFF
TRBJ2-7	NA	TRBV7-2	NA	TGTGCCAGCAGTCCATCACGGTCATACGAGCAGTACTTC	CASSPSRSYEQYF
TRBJ1-1	NA	TRBV19	TRBD1	TGTGCCAGTAGTCGTTCTGGACAGGTCACTGAAGCTTTCTTT	CASSRSGQVTEAFF
TRBJ2-1	NA	TRBV10-1	NA	TGCGCCCGAGGGAGGTCGTTGAGAAAAGGGGATGAGCAGTTCTTC	CARGRSLRKGDEQFF
TRBJ1-1	NA	TRBV7-9	NA	TGTGCCAGCAGCTCCGGGGGAGGGGTTGCTGAAGCTTTCTTT	CASSSGGGVAEAFF
TRBJ1-2	NA	TRBV14	TRBD1	TGTGCCAGCAGCCAGGGTAGGACAGGGCTCTATGGCTACACCTTC	CASSQGRTGLYGYTF
TRBJ1-2	NA	TRBV10-3	TRBD1	TGTGCCATCTGGACAGGGAACGGTGGCTACACCTTC	CAIWTGNGGYTF
TRBJ2-1	few	TRBV7-9	TRBD2	TGTGCCAGCAGCTTTAGCGGGAATGAGCAGTTCTTC	CASSFSGNEQFF
TRBJ1-4	few	TRBV6-6	NA	TGTGCCAGCAGTTTCCAGGGTTTAGCTAATGAAAAACTGTTTTTT	CASSFQGLANEKLFF
TRBJ2-1	NA	TRBV7-2	TRBD2	TGTGCCAGCAGCTTTGGCGGGAGGGCCACCTACGGGCAGTTCTTC	CASSFGGRATYGQFF
TRBJ2-5	NA	TRBV30	NA	TGTGCCTGGAGTCGGGGTTTAGAGACCCAGTACTTC	CAWSRGLETQYF
TRBJ2-3	NA	TRBV19	NA	TGTGCCAGTAAAGAGAGGATTAGAACAGATACGCAGTATTTT	CASKERIRTDTQYF
TRBJ2-1	NA	TRBV11-3	NA	TGTGCCAGCAGCTTAGATCAGGGTAGCGGCGCCTACAATGAGCAGTTCTTC	CASSLDQGSGAYNEQFF
TRBJ1-6	NA	TRBV2	NA	TGTGCCAGCAGAGGAGGGGAGTATTCACCCCTCCACTTT	CASRGGEYSPLHF
TRBJ1-1	few	TRBV4-1	NA	TGCGCCAGCAGCCGATTTCACAGGGTCTTGGCCACTGAAGCTTTCTTT	CASSRFHRVLATEAFF
TRBJ2-5	NA	TRBV4-2	TRBD2	TGTGCCAGCAGCCAAGGGGGGGGAGGTCAAGAGACCCAGTACTTC	CASSQGGGGQETQYF